The rows below give T cell receptor beta chains drawn from one sample of a study of cytomegalovirus exposure and HLA in healthy donors. The repertoire was sequenced with immunoSEQ multiplex PCR; TCRdb's copy has only in-frame clones and lacks some. Here the sample table reports about 140,000 clones. Sequencing used PBMCs. These receptors were obtained from a young woman in good health and CMV-seronegative. Each CDR3 is given with its conserved first and last residue. The D gene is left open where the match is weak.

TRBJ2-5 TRBV25-1 TRBD2 TGTGCCAGCAGTGCGGGGGGGCCAGAGACCCAGTACTTC CASSAGGPETQYF
TRBJ2-7 TRBV4-1 TRBD2 TGCGCCAGCAGCCAAGTAGCGAGGGCGGGAGGGGGGGAGCAGTACTTC CASSQVARAGGGEQYF
TRBJ2-7 TRBV4-1 NA TGCGCCAGCAGCCAAGGACTAGGATCCTACGAGCAGTACTTC CASSQGLGSYEQYF
TRBJ1-2 TRBV5-4 NA TGTGCCAGCAGCACAGGGACACCGAACTATGGCTACACCTTC CASSTGTPNYGYTF
TRBJ2-5 TRBV30 TRBD2 TGTGCCTGGACGGGCGGGAGGCGGCAAGAGACCCAGTACTTC CAWTGGRRQETQYF
TRBJ1-2 TRBV6-1 NA TGTGCCAGCAGTGCACAGCTCCTCTATGGCTACACCTTC CASSAQLLYGYTF
TRBJ2-1 TRBV6-1 TRBD2 TGTGCCAGCAGCCTCGGGAGGGCCGATTTAAGGGAGCAGTTCTTC CASSLGRADLREQFF
TRBJ2-2 TRBV9 TRBD1 TGTGCCAGCAGCGTAGGGGGGACAGCGAACACCGGGGAGCTGTTTTTT CASSVGGTANTGELFF
TRBJ2-1 TRBV13 TRBD2 TGTGCCAGCAGCTTTGCGGGAGGCTCCTACAATGAGCAGTTCTTC CASSFAGGSYNEQFF
TRBJ1-2 TRBV19 NA TGTGCCAGTAGTATGTCCAGTCTTAACTATGGCTACACCTTC CASSMSSLNYGYTF
TRBJ2-1 TRBV27 NA TGTGCCAGCAGTTTGGCAGGGGACAATGAGCAGTTCTTC CASSLAGDNEQFF
TRBJ1-2 TRBV7-2 TRBD1 TGTGCCAGCAGCTTAGCGGGTGCACAGGGGGCCTATGGCTACACCTTC CASSLAGAQGAYGYTF
TRBJ2-2 TRBV27 TRBD2 TGTGCCAGCAGTTTAACGGGGAGGGTTGGATCCGGGGAGCTGTTTTTT CASSLTGRVGSGELFF
TRBJ2-5 TRBV15 NA TGTGCCACCAGCCGGGACTTTGGAGGCGCAGAGACCCAGTACTTC CATSRDFGGAETQYF
TRBJ1-1 TRBV6-5 NA TGTGCCAGCAATAAGGGACATGTGGACACTGAAGCTTTCTTT CASNKGHVDTEAFF
TRBJ2-3 TRBV7-3 TRBD1 TGTGCCAGCAGCTTAAGCGGACAGGGTACAGATACGCAGTATTTT CASSLSGQGTDTQYF
TRBJ1-4 TRBV19 NA TGTGCCAGTAGAAACAGGGTATGGTCTGAAAAACTGTTTTTT CASRNRVWSEKLFF
TRBJ1-1 TRBV5-4 TRBD1 TGTGCCAGCCTGGACAGGGGGCTCAACACTGAAGCTTTCTTT CASLDRGLNTEAFF
TRBJ1-3 TRBV5-5 NA TGTGCCAGCAGCTCTCCGGGGGGAAACACCATATATTTT CASSSPGGNTIYF
TRBJ2-2 TRBV5-4 TRBD2 TGTGCCAGCAGCCCCGAGGGCGGGAGGGCCGACGGGGAGCTGTTTTTT CASSPEGGRADGELFF
TRBJ1-1 TRBV6-5 TRBD1 TGTGCCAGCAGAGGGGGCCCACACACTGAAGCTTTCTTT CASRGGPHTEAFF
TRBJ1-3 TRBV6-1 TRBD1 TGTGCCAGCAGTGCGACAGGGACTGGAAACACCATATATTTT CASSATGTGNTIYF
TRBJ2-6 TRBV30 NA TGTGCCTGGACTCTGGCCAACGTCCTGACTTTC CAWTLANVLTF
TRBJ2-3 TRBV7-8 TRBD2 TGTGCCAGCAGCTTCGAAGCGGGAGGCGGCACAGATACGCAGTATTTT CASSFEAGGGTDTQYF
TRBJ1-1 TRBV28 TRBD1 TGTGCCAGCAGTTCCAGGGGGTACGGGGACACTGAAGCTTTCTTT CASSSRGYGDTEAFF
TRBJ1-2 TRBV16 TRBD1 TGTGCCAGCAGCCGACAAGGACAGGGGGCCTTGGATGGCTACACCTTC CASSRQGQGALDGYTF
TRBJ2-5 TRBV5-6 TRBD2 TGTGCCAGCAGCTTGAGACTAGCGGGAGAAGAGACCCAGTACTTC CASSLRLAGEETQYF
TRBJ1-3 TRBV28 TRBD1 TGTGCCAGCAGTACCAACCTCGGGACAGGGGGCGTAAACTCTGGAAACACCATATATTTT CASSTNLGTGGVNSGNTIYF
TRBJ1-2 TRBV7-9 NA TGTGCCAGCAGCTCGTTAGCAGGGAATGGCTACACCTTC CASSSLAGNGYTF
TRBJ2-1 TRBV19 TRBD1 TGTGCCAGTAGTATAGGACAGGGATTCGATGAGCAGTTCTTC CASSIGQGFDEQFF
TRBJ2-7 TRBV10-3 TRBD2 TGTGCCATCAGTAAAGGACTAGCGGGATCCTACGAGCAGTACTTC CAISKGLAGSYEQYF
TRBJ2-5 TRBV9 TRBD2 TGTGCCAGCAGCGCTAGCGGGGAACCCTGGGAGACCCAGTACTTC CASSASGEPWETQYF
TRBJ2-7 TRBV7-9 TRBD1 TGTGCCAGCAGCTCCCGGGACAGAGTTTACGAGCAGTACTTC CASSSRDRVYEQYF
TRBJ1-1 TRBV4-1 NA TGCGCCAGCAGCCAAGAAATTGTCAGGGATGAAGCTTTCTTT CASSQEIVRDEAFF
TRBJ1-4 TRBV19 NA TGTGCCAGTAGTATGTCTGCAACTAATGAAAAACTGTTTTTT CASSMSATNEKLFF
TRBJ1-1 TRBV5-1 NA TGCGCCAGCAGCTTGGAGACGCGACTCAACACTGAAGCTTTCTTT CASSLETRLNTEAFF
TRBJ1-1 TRBV30 NA TGTGCCTGGGAACCCGGCGGATTGAACACTGAAGCTTTCTTT CAWEPGGLNTEAFF
TRBJ2-2 TRBV11-3 TRBD2 TGTGCCAGCAGCGAAAGGACTAGCGGGAGGGCCGGGGAGCTGTTTTTT CASSERTSGRAGELFF
TRBJ2-7 TRBV6-6 TRBD1 TGTGCCAGCAGTTCCCAGACAGGGGGCTACGAGCAGTACTTC CASSSQTGGYEQYF
TRBJ1-2 TRBV25-1 NA TGTGCCAGCAGTGATGCTACTACACCTTTCGGAGGCTACACCTTC CASSDATTPFGGYTF
TRBJ1-5 TRBV9 NA TGTGCCAGCAGCGTAGGTCCGGGGGTGGGGGGTCAGCCCCAGCATTTT CASSVGPGVGGQPQHF
TRBJ2-1 TRBV7-2 TRBD2 TGTGCCAGCAGCTTAGCGCGGACTAGCGACTACAATGAGCAGTTCTTC CASSLARTSDYNEQFF
TRBJ2-3 TRBV7-2 TRBD2 TGTGCCAGCAGGCAGACTAGCGGGCTCACAGATACGCAGTATTTT CASRQTSGLTDTQYF
TRBJ2-6 TRBV5-6 NA TGTGCCAGCAGCTTTAGGGGGTGGGCTGGGGCCAACGTCCTGACTTTC CASSFRGWAGANVLTF
TRBJ1-3 TRBV7-9 NA TGTGCCAGCAGCTTAGTACCAGGCTCTGGAAACACCATATATTTT CASSLVPGSGNTIYF
TRBJ2-1 TRBV7-9 TRBD2 TGTGCCAGCAGCTCCGGACTAGCGGTAAATGAGCAGTTCTTC CASSSGLAVNEQFF
TRBJ1-5 TRBV2 TRBD1 TGTGCCAGCAGTGGGGACAGGGGGGCCTTAGTCGGCAATCAGCCCCAGCATTTT CASSGDRGALVGNQPQHF
TRBJ1-1 TRBV5-1 TRBD1 TGCGCCAGCACCACGACAGGGATGAACACTGAAGCTTTCTTT CASTTTGMNTEAFF
TRBJ2-1 TRBV9 TRBD2 TGTGCCAGCAGCGGGACTAGCGGGACCTACAATGAGCAGTTCTTC CASSGTSGTYNEQFF
TRBJ1-5 TRBV2 TRBD1 TGTGCCAGCAGTGAGGAACAGGGGGCTGCTCAGCCCCAGCATTTT CASSEEQGAAQPQHF
TRBJ2-3 TRBV28 TRBD2 TGTGCCAGCAGTGGTCCGGGACTAGCGGGAGGGGCCGATACGCAGTATTTT CASSGPGLAGGADTQYF
TRBJ2-5 TRBV5-1 TRBD1 TGCGCCAGCAGCAAGGACGGACAGGGGGGAGAGACCCAGTACTTC CASSKDGQGGETQYF
TRBJ2-2 TRBV6-1 NA TGTGCCAGCAGTGAAGAACCGGGCACCGGGGAGCTGTTTTTT CASSEEPGTGELFF
TRBJ1-1 TRBV29-1 TRBD1 TGCAGCGTTGGAGGGACAGATAACACTGAAGCTTTCTTT CSVGGTDNTEAFF
TRBJ2-7 TRBV5-4 NA TGTGCCAGCAGCTTGCCGACAGGGAGGCGAGAGCAGTACTTC CASSLPTGRREQYF
TRBJ2-1 TRBV7-9 TRBD2 TGTGCCAGCCACTTGCTAAGGCCTAGCGGGATTTATGGTGAGCAGTTCTTC CASHLLRPSGIYGEQFF
TRBJ1-2 TRBV9 TRBD1 TGTGCCAGCAGCGTAGATCCAGGGGGAAGGTGGGGCTACACCTTC CASSVDPGGRWGYTF
TRBJ2-7 TRBV5-1 TRBD1 TGCGCCAGCAGCTTGTATGGACAGGTGGACGAGCAGTACTTC CASSLYGQVDEQYF